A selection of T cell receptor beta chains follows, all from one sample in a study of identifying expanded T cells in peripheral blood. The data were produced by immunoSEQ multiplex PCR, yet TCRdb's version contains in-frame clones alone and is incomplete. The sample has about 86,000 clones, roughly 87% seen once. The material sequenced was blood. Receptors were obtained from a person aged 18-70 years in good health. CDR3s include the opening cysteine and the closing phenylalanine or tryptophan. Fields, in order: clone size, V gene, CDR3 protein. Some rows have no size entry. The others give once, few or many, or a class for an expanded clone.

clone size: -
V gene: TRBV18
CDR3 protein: CASSSGRSPNYGYTF

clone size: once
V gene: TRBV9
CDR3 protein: CASSVVTCRVIGNTIYF

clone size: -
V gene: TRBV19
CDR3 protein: CASSEPGQGRRRGKLFF

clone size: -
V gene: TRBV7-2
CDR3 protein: CASSLTGSRQPQHF

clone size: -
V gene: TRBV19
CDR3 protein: CASSRYGDAQPQHF

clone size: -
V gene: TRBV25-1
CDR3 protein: CASSETSGLSTGELFF

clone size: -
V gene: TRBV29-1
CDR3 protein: CSVSHLWSISYNEQFF

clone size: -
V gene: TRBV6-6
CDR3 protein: CASKKGTSAAYEQYF

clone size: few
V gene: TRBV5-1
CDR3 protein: CASSLDGSNQPQHF

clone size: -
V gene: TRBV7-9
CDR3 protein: CASSLGQGPNYGYTF

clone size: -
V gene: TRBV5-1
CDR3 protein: CASSPTGGGNQPQHF

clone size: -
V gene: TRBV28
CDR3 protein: CASSPWTRTNEKLFF

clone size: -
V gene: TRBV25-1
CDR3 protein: CASSVQGGEKLFF

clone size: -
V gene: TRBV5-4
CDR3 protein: CASSLGYSGANVLTF

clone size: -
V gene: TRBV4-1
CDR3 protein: CASSQGRAGGPSGELFF

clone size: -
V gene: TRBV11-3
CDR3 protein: CASSLNPRTGETQYF

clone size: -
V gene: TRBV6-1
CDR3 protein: CASRRGEHSGNTIYF

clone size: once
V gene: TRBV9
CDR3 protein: CASSPVGTALEQYF

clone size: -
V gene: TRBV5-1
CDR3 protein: CASSSGTSDHYEQYF

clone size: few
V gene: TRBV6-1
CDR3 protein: CASKTGNMNTEAFF

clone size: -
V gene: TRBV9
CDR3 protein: CASSVGGAGYEQYF

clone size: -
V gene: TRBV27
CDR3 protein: CASSLFQDGEQYF

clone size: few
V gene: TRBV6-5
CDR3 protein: CASSPDSYNEQFF

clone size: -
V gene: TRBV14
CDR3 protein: CASSQDWATKLFF

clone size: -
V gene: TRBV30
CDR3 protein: CAWSIQGYTEAFF

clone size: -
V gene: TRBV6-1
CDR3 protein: CASSGRDRGVSGNTIYF

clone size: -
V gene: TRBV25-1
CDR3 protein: CASSEKRALGSGETQYF

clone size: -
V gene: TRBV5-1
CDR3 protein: CASSWKGQGIHGYTF

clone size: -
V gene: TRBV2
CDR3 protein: CASRAGQAYSNQPQHF

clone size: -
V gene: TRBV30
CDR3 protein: CAWSGVSDTQYF

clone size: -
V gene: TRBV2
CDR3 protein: CASSSDRGSGETQYF